This TCR beta chain is from a study of low-dose radiotherapy and immunotherapy resistance in tumors. V lost 6 bases and J lost 3; bases outside the gene matches: 10. The CDR3 loop spans 15 amino acids. With TRAV- and TRBV-specific primers, first-strand cDNA was made, covering the alpha and beta chains. For amplifying TCRs, the PCR ran for around 20 cycles with Phusion, which was used together with a constant-region primer and the adapter on the V primers. TCRdb reprocessed the reads via MiXCR and lists one record per CDR3 protein. This repertoire shows about 91,000 distinct CDR3 sequences, more than 20% found once; its top ten account for roughly 13%. Time point noted: after trial treatment. Treatment defined: LDRT plus nivolumab, ipilimumab, low-dose cyclophosphamide and aspirin (RACIN trial).

The sample consisted of PBMCs, taken after low-dose radiotherapy plus immunotherapy. This clonotype was sampled from a female donor with ovarian cancer. The chain has TRBV12-3 or TRBV12-4 and TRBJ2-5; 7 nucleotides align to TRBD2. CDR3 nucleotide sequence: TGTGCCAGCAGCCAGCTTGCGACTAGCAAAGAGACCCAGTACTTC. It codes for CASSQLATSKETQYF.